These T cell receptor beta chains were read from a single sample in a study of blood T cell repertoires in COVID-19. Sequencing was performed with immunoSEQ multiplex PCR; in TCRdb, only in-frame clones are kept and a portion is missing. The sample shows about 200,000 clones, 80% to 85% of them seen only once. Sequenced input: peripheral blood. These receptors all come from a woman older than 75 with COVID-19, enrolled during active disease. Each CDR3 is given with its conserved first and last residue. D genes are given only for firm matches. Some rows have no size entry. The others give once, few or many, or a class for an expanded clone.

>TRBV28|TRBD2|-|TRBJ2-7
CASSLSTSGTVYEQYF
TGTGCCAGCAGTTTATCGACTAGCGGCACCGTCTACGAGCAGTACTTC
>TRBV7-9|-|-|TRBJ1-4
CASSLGPGSEKLFF
TGTGCCAGCAGCCTAGGCCCTGGGAGTGAAAAACTGTTTTTT
>TRBV5-1|-|-|TRBJ1-5
CASSLAPGSNQPQHF
TGCGCCAGCAGCCTCGCCCCCGGGAGCAATCAGCCCCAGCATTTT
>TRBV28|-|few|TRBJ1-5
CATYRYEASNQPQHF
TGTGCCACCTACCGGTACGAGGCTAGCAATCAGCCCCAGCATTTT
>TRBV6-1|TRBD1|-|TRBJ1-1
CASSAPTRGAWTGGEAFF
TGTGCCAGCAGTGCACCTACTCGAGGGGCGTGGACAGGAGGGGAAGCTTTCTTT
>TRBV9|-|-|TRBJ2-7
CASSVGARANDYEQYF
TGTGCCAGCAGCGTAGGGGCGAGAGCTAATGACTACGAGCAGTACTTC
>TRBV6-5|-|-|TRBJ1-3
CASREITIYF
TGTGCCAGCAGGGAGATTACCATATATTTT
>TRBV18|-|few|TRBJ1-5
CASSPSTGSESQPQHF
TGTGCCAGCTCACCCTCGACAGGCTCCGAGAGTCAGCCCCAGCATTTT
>TRBV28|TRBD1|-|TRBJ1-2
CASSVFQGVDGYTF
TGTGCCAGCAGTGTTTTTCAGGGGGTGGATGGCTACACCTTC
>TRBV7-3|TRBD1|-|TRBJ1-1
CASSLTLGTVNTEAFF
TGTGCCAGCAGCTTAACACTCGGGACAGTAAACACTGAAGCTTTCTTT
>TRBV19|-|-|TRBJ2-6
CASSTGIVRPGANVLTF
TGTGCCAGTAGTACAGGGATAGTGAGGCCCGGGGCCAACGTCCTGACTTTC